Listed here are 11 T cell receptor beta chains from one sample, sequenced in a study of Ad26.COV2.S vaccination and SARS-CoV-2 variants. Indicated treatment: 15 to 20 received Ad26.COV2.S at low or high dose, single or two shots; about 5 received placebo; per-sample allocation not given. On day 63 after the first injection, vaccine and placebo recipients gave samples. This table comes from immunoSEQ multiplex PCR, and its TCRdb copy is limited to in-frame clones, with some not included. The table records 410,000 or so clones, around 93% of them present only once. Sample: peripheral blood, taken in a trial of Ad26.COV2.S vaccine versus placebo. These receptors were collected from a person between 18 and 65 years old who received the Ad26.COV2.S COVID-19 vaccine or a placebo.

The J gene is TRBJ2-1, the V gene TRBV3-1 (or the pseudogene TRBV3-2), with 14 bases that match TRBD2. With V trimmed by 4 bases and J by 9 bases, 11 bases remained unmatched. Germline CDR1 reads LGHDT; CDR2 reads YNNKEL (reference sequence). The CDR3 sequence is 17 residues long. The CDR3 region has the DNA TGTGCCAGCAGCCCAACTCGACTAGCGGGGGGGCCGAGTGAGCAGTTCTTC. Translating it yields CASSPTRLAGGPSEQFF.

The chain couples TRBV10-3 to TRBJ2-7, with TRBD2 matching 12 bases. The CDR3 runs to 15 residues. Germline V CDR1 and CDR2: ENHRY, SYGVKD. The ends lost 6 bases at V and 2 bases at J; junction bases unmatched: 5. The CDR3 is CAIRRTSGDAYEQYF. The CDR3 DNA sequence: TGTGCCATCAGGAGGACTAGCGGGGACGCCTACGAGCAGTACTTC.

The rearrangement joins TRBV10-2 to TRBJ1-5; unclear D gene. Germline V gene data show CDR1 as WSHSY and CDR2 as SAAADI. V shed 3 bases and J shed 7 bases, with 13 bases lying between them. The CDR3 extends over 14 amino acids. CDR3 sequence reads: CASSDLDRPQPQHF. The CDR3 coding sequence is TGCGCCAGCAGTGATCTGGACCGCCCACAGCCCCAGCATTTT.

The chain carries TRBV4-1 and TRBJ2-3; TRBD1 is a possible D gene (5 bases). CDR1 and CDR2 from the germline V gene are MGHRA and YSYEKL. Trimming removed 2 bases from V and 6 bases from J, with 18 bases in between. The CDR3 has 16 amino acids. Here the CDR3 reads CASSQNSPRVRDTQYF. Written as DNA, the CDR3 is TGCGCCAGCAGCCAAAATTCCCCCAGGGTTCGGGATACGCAGTATTTT.

CDR3 nucleotide sequence: TGTGCCACCAGTGAAACCGGGACAGGAAACAAAGAGACCCAGTACTTC. Its protein is CATSETGTGNKETQYF. V and J are TRBV24-1 and TRBJ2-5; 8 positions match TRBD1. Germline CDR1 is KGHDR and CDR2 is SFDVKD. This CDR3 is built from 16 residues. The V and J ends lost 4 bases and 3 bases, in that order; junction bases with no gene match: 9.

J is TRBJ2-1 and V is TRBV6-5, with a tentative D call TRBD2 (5 bases). Germline CDR1 is MNHEY and CDR2 is SVGAGI. CDR3 size: 11 residues. V lost 6 bases, J lost 15 bases, and 15 bases lay in between. The CDR3 is CASSAPGILFF. In DNA form, the CDR3 reads TGTGCCAGCAGCGCCCCGGGGATCCTGTTCTTC.

The rearrangement links TRBV3-1 (or the pseudogene TRBV3-2) to TRBJ1-3; D may be TRBD1 (5 bases). The germline V gene has CDR1 LGHDT and CDR2 YNNKEL (reference sequence). The CDR3 loop spans 15 amino acids. Trimming left V 3 bases short and J 2 bases short, with 11 bases between. The CDR3 reads CASSHGPGPGNTIYF. CDR3 sequence (DNA): TGTGCCAGCAGCCACGGCCCGGGGCCTGGAAACACCATATATTTT.

The CDR3 loop is CASSEVETLEYGYTF. The CDR3 DNA follows: TGTGCCAGCAGCGAAGTCGAGACGCTCGAGTATGGCTACACCTTC. The rearrangement joins TRBV6-2 or TRBV6-3 to TRBJ1-2, with D hard to call. Germline values: CDR1 MNHEY, CDR2 SVGEGT. V shed 6 bases and J shed 5 bases, with 19 bases lying between them. CDR3 length equals 15 residues.

V gene TRBV13 combines with J gene TRBJ2-5; no clear D. Germline CDR1 reads PRHDT; CDR2 reads FYEKMQ (reference sequence). V lost 3 bases to trimming and J lost 5 bases, with 7 bases between them. The CDR3 spans 12 residues. The CDR3 nucleotides read TGTGCCAGCAGCTTGGGTAGTGAGACCCAGTACTTC. Its translation: CASSLGSETQYF.

This chain connects TRBV5-5 to TRBJ2-7; tentative D call: TRBD1 (5 bases). This CDR3 region has 14 residues. V shed 2 bases and J shed 0 bases, with 9 bases lying between them. CDR1 SGHKS and CDR2 YYEKEE come from the germline V gene (reference sequence). CDR3 in DNA: TGTGCCAGCAGCTTCACAGGAGCCTCCTACGAGCAGTACTTC. This codes for CASSFTGASYEQYF.

This clone was detected only a few times. The chain carries TRBV19 and TRBJ1-5; weak D call: TRBD1 (6 bases). Germline CDR1 is LNHDA and CDR2 is SQIVND (reference sequence). The CDR3 has 19 amino acids. The V end was cut by 10 bases, the J end by 3 bases, with 31 bases between. CDR3 nucleotide sequence: TGTGCCACGACAAACCGCGGCCTCTTCAGGGGTGAGGACAATCAGCCCCAGCATTTT. Translating gives CATTNRGLFRGEDNQPQHF.